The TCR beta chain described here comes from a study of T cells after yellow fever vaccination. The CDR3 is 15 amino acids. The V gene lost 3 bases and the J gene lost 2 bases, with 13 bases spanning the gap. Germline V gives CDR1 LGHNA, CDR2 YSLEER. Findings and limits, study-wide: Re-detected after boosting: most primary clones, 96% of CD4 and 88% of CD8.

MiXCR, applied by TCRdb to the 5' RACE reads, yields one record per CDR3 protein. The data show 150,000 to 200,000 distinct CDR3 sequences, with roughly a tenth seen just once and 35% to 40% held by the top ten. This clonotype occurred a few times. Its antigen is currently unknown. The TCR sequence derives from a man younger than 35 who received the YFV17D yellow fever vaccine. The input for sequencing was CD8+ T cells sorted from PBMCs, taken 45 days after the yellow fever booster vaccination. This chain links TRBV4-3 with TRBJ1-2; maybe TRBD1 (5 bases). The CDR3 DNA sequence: TGCGCCAGCAGCCACGGAGACAGCTACAACTATGGCTACACCTTC. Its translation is CASSHGDSYNYGYTF.